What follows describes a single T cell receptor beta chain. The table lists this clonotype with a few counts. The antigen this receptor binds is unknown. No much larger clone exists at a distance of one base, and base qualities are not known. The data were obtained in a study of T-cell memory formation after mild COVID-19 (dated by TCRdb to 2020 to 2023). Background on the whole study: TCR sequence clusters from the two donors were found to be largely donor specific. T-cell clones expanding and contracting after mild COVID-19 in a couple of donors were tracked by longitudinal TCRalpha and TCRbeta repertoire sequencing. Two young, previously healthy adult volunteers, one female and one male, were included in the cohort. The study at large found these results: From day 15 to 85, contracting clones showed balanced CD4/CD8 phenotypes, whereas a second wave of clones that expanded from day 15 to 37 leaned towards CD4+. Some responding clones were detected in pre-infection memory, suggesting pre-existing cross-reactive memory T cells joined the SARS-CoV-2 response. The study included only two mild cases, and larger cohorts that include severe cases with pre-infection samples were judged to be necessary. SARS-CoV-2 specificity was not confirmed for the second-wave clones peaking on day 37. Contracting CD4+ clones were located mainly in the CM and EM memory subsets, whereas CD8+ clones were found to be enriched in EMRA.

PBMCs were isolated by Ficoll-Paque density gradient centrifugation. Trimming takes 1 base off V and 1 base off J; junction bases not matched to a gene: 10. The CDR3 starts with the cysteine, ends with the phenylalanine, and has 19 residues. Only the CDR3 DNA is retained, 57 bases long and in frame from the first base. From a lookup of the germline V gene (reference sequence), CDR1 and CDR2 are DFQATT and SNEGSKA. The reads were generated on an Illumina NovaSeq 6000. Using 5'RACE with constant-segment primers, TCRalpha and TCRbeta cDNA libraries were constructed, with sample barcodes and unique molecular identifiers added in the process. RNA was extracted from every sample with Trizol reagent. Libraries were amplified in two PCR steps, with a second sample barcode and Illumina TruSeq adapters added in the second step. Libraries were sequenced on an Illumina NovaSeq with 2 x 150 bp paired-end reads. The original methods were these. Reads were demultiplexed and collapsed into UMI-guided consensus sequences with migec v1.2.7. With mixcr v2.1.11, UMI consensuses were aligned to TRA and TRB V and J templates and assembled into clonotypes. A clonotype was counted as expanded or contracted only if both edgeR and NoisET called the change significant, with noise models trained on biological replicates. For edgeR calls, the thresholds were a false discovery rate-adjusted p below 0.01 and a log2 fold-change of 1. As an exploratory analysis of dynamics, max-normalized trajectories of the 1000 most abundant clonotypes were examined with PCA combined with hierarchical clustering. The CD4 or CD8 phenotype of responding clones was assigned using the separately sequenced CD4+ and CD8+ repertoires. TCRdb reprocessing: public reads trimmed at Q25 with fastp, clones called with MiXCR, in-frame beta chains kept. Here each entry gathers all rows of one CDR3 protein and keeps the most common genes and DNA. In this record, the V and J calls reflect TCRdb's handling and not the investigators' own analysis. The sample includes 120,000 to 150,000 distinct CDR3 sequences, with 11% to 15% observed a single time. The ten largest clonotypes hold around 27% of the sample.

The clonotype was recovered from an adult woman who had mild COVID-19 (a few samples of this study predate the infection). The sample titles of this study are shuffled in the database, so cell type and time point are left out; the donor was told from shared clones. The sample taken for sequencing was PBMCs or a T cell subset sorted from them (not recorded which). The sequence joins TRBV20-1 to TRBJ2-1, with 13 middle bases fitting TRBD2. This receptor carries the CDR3 CSARGRTSGSRWSYNEQFF. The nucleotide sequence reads TGCAGTGCTAGAGGAAGGACTAGCGGGAGTCGGTGGTCCTACAATGAGCAGTTCTTC.